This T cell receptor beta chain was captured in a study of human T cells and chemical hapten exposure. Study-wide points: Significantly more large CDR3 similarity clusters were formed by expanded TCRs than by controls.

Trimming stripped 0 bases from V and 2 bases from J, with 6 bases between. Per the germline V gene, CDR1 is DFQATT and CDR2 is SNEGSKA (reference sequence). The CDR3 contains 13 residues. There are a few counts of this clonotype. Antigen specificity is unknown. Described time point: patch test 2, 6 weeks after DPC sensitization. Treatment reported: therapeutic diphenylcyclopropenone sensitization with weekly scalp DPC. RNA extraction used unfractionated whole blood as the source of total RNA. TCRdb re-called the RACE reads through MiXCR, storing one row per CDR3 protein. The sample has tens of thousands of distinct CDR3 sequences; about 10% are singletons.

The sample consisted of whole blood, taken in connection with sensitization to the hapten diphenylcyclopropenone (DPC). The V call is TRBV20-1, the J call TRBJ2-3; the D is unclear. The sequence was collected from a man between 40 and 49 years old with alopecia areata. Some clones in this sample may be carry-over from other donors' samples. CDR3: CSARESATDTQYF. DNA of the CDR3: TGCAGTGCTAGAGAATCCGCCACAGATACGCAGTATTTT.